Below are 30 T cell receptor beta chains sequenced from a single sample in a study of OX40 agonist ivuxolimab in advanced cancers. The method was the immunoSEQ multiplex PCR assay. As stored in TCRdb, this immuneACCESS dataset retains in-frame rearrangements with V and J assigned. A fraction of the clones does not appear; measured against another copy, unresolved V genes explain less than half of the discrepancy, and the remainder lacks a known reason. Within this sample are 60,000 to 75,000 clones, with about 83% of them counted one time only. The top ten hold roughly 0.79% of the sample. The sample consisted of CD4+ or CD8+ T cells sorted from blood, taken in a trial of the OX40 agonist ivuxolimab. These receptors came from an adult with an advanced solid tumor such as melanoma, head and neck, liver or kidney cancer.

The chain carries TRBV5-1 and TRBJ1-1, with D uncertain. This CDR3 spans 14 amino acids. CDR1 SGHRS and CDR2 YFSETQ come from the germline V gene. V lost 1 base and J lost 0, with 7 bases in between. The CDR3 loop is CASSLWQMNTEAFF. The CDR3 nucleotides are TGCGCCAGCAGCTTGTGGCAGATGAACACTGAAGCTTTCTTT.

The chain links TRBV19 to TRBJ1-4; no clear D gene. Germline V lookup: CDR1 LNHDA, CDR2 SQIVND (reference sequence). The CDR3 length is 15 residues. V was trimmed by 3 bases and J by 3 bases, leaving 11 bases between them. The CDR3 reads CASSIRDGANEKLFF. The DNA for the CDR3 is TGTGCCAGTAGTATTAGGGATGGGGCTAATGAAAAACTGTTTTTT.

V and J are TRBV4-1 and TRBJ2-3; tentative D call: TRBD1 (5 bases). Deletions cut 0 bases from V and 6 bases from J, with 7 bases between. Germline lookup yields CDR1 MGHRA and CDR2 YSYEKL. The CDR3 covers 13 residues. CDR3: CASSQDWGDTQYF. The CDR3 DNA follows: TGCGCCAGCAGCCAAGATTGGGGCGATACGCAGTATTTT.

This clone was picked up a small number of times. The chain is built from TRBV20-1 and TRBJ2-7; no firm D call. Germline V gene sequence: CDR1 DFQATT, CDR2 SNEGSKA (reference sequence). Trimming took off 5 bases at V and 6 bases at J, with 11 bases between the two ends. CDR3 length: 11 residues. The CDR3 DNA is TGCAGTGCTCGCCAAGGTGTCGAGCAGTACTTC. Translation: CSARQGVEQYF.

This chain uses TRBV19 with TRBJ2-5; TRBD1 matches 10 bases. From germline, CDR1 is LNHDA and CDR2 SQIVND (reference sequence). The CDR3 is 12 residues long. The junction had 2 bases not matched to a gene; V was cut back by 8 bases and J by 5 bases. CDR3 DNA sequence: TGTGCCAGTGGGACAGGGGTCGAGACCCAGTACTTC. It is translated as CASGTGVETQYF.

The V call is TRBV5-1, the J call TRBJ2-5; TRBD2 matches at 13 bases. V shed 0 bases, J shed 2 bases, and the junction held 7 bases outside the gene matches. Germline V CDR1 and CDR2: SGHRS, YFSETQ. The CDR3 runs to 18 residues. The CDR3 protein is CASSLGVRTSGGQETQYF. The DNA for the CDR3 is TGCGCCAGCAGCTTGGGGGTCAGGACTAGCGGGGGACAAGAGACCCAGTACTTC.

CDR3 sequence (DNA): TGTGCCAGGGCCACAGGGCCCTACGAGCAGTACTTC. Its translation: CARATGPYEQYF. This sequence joins TRBV5-4 and TRBJ2-7; D might be TRBD1 (6 bases). This CDR3 has 12 amino acids. Germline-derived CDR1 and CDR2 are SGHNT and YYREEE (reference sequence). Between the trimmed V and J ends, which lost 8 bases and 2 bases, there was a span of 11 bases.

This sequence joins TRBV14 and TRBJ2-4; TRBD2 might be the D (6 bases). CDR1 is SGHDN and CDR2 is FVKESK in the germline V gene. The CDR3 length is 11 residues. V was cut by 3 bases and J by 13 bases, with 10 bases left in between. The CDR3 DNA follows: TGTGCCAGCAGCCAGGGACTGGGGCAGTACTTC. The encoded protein is CASSQGLGQYF.

This clone was counted between two and nine times. The chain couples TRBV4-2 to TRBJ2-1; 8 positions match TRBD2. The CDR3 has 14 residues. V was pared by 0 bases and J by 15 bases, with 10 bases of the junction left unmatched. Germline-derived CDR1 and CDR2 are LGHNA and YNFKEQ. The CDR3 DNA reads TGTGCCAGCAGCCAAGATGTGTCGAGCGGGAGAAGGTTCTTC. This sequence encodes CASSQDVSSGRRFF.

This chain joins TRBV5-1 and TRBJ1-2; D is uncertain. Germline V gene data show CDR1 as SGHRS and CDR2 as YFSETQ. V was shortened by 4 bases and J by 3 bases, with 22 bases between the two germline ends. This CDR3 is 17 amino acids long. Here the CDR3 reads CASSQISGRRSDYGYTF. The DNA for the CDR3 is TGCGCCAGCAGCCAGATTAGCGGCCGCCGGTCCGACTATGGCTACACCTTC.

The CDR3 loop reads CASSSGPTEAFF. The CDR3 coding sequence is TGTGCCAGCAGCTCTGGGCCAACTGAAGCTTTCTTT. The chain combines TRBV2 with TRBJ1-1, with unresolved D. The CDR3 runs 12 residues. Between the trimmed V and J ends, which lost 6 bases and 5 bases, there was a span of 10 bases. Germline V gene lookup returns CDR1 SNHLY and CDR2 FYNNEI.

The V gene is TRBV5-1, the J gene TRBJ2-3, with 11 bases lining up with TRBD2. V lost 0 bases and J lost 4; bases outside the gene matches: 7. CDR1 is SGHRS and CDR2 is YFSETQ in the germline V gene. The CDR3 loop spans 17 amino acids. The CDR3 sequence: CASSLATLAGGADTQYF. The CDR3 bases are TGCGCCAGCAGCTTGGCTACTCTAGCGGGAGGAGCAGATACGCAGTATTTT.

CDR3 in amino acids: CASGHGQGNNQPQHF. The CDR3 bases are TGTGCTAGTGGCCACGGACAGGGTAACAATCAGCCCCAGCATTTT. The rearrangement joins TRBV12-5 to TRBJ1-5; 8 nucleotides line up with TRBD1. Trimming removed 6 bases from V and 3 bases from J; junction bases left unmatched: 7. Germline CDR1 reads LGHNT; CDR2 reads FRNRAP. The CDR3 totals 15 residues.

CDR3 amino acids: CASSLRDRDTEAFF. CDR3 DNA sequence: TGTGCCAGCTCACTCCGGGACAGGGACACTGAAGCTTTCTTT. The chain uses TRBV18 and TRBJ1-1; 9 bases are shared with TRBD1. J was trimmed by 3 bases and V by 4 bases; bases with no gene match: 3. The length of the CDR3 is 14 residues. Germline CDR1 KGHSH, CDR2 LQKENI.

V usage is TRBV5-1 and J usage is TRBJ1-4, with 8 positions matching TRBD1. Germline assignment: CDR1 SGHRS and CDR2 YFSETQ. J was trimmed by 3 bases and V by 1 base; bases with no gene match: 8. The CDR3 is 17 amino acids. CDR3 coding DNA: TGCGCCAGCAGCTTGAATTACAGGGGGTCGGCTAATGAAAAACTGTTTTTT. Its protein is CASSLNYRGSANEKLFF.

The rearrangement uses TRBV18 and TRBJ2-1; 14 bases line up with TRBD2. V lost 3 bases, J lost 6 bases, and 1 base stayed unmatched. CDR3 length equals 15 residues. Per germline, CDR1 KGHSH and CDR2 LQKENI. For the CDR3, the DNA is TGTGCCAGCTCACCCGGGACTAGCGGGAGCAATGAGCAGTTCTTC. Its translation is CASSPGTSGSNEQFF.

The chain combines TRBV28 with TRBJ2-5; a possible D gene is TRBD1 (5 bases). With the DNA end fitting TRBJ2-7 better, the J assignment may be wrong. Germline CDR1 MDHEN, CDR2 SYDVKM. The CDR3 covers 14 residues. The CDR3 spells CASSLPTAKYEQYF. The CDR3 DNA reads TGTGCCAGCAGTTTACCGACAGCGAAGTACGAGCAGTACTTC.

The chain uses TRBV28 and TRBJ1-1; D not resolved. The CDR3 extends over 11 amino acids. CDR1 MDHEN and CDR2 SYDVKM come from the germline V gene. Trimming left V 6 bases short and J 1 base short, with 3 bases between. Written as DNA, the CDR3 is TGTGCCAGCAGCCGGAACACTGAAGCTTTCTTT. Translated: CASSRNTEAFF.

The chain carries TRBV18 and TRBJ2-1; the D gene is possibly TRBD1 (5 bases). CDR1 and CDR2 from the germline V gene are KGHSH and LQKENI. The V end was cut by 1 base, the J end by 9 bases, with 13 bases between. The CDR3 is 14 amino acids. Here the CDR3 reads CASSPQGRGGEQFF. The CDR3 DNA sequence: TGTGCCAGCTCACCACAGGGGCGCGGCGGTGAGCAGTTCTTC.

This chain connects TRBV30 to TRBJ2-7; D remains ambiguous. Germline assignment: CDR1 GTSNPN and CDR2 SVGIG (reference sequence). V was shortened by 3 bases and J by 2 bases, with 11 bases between the two germline ends. The CDR3 is 13 amino acids. In DNA, the CDR3 is TGTGCCTGGAGATCGGGTCCGACCTACGAGCAGTACTTC. This encodes CAWRSGPTYEQYF. Together with reference TRBV30 and TRBJ2-7, the CDR3 gives the full variable domain: SQTIHQWPATLVQPVGSPLSLECTVEGTSNPNLYWYRQAAGRGLQLLFYSVGIGQISSEVPQNLSASRPQDRQFILSSKKLLLSDSGFYLCAWRSGPTYEQYFGPGTRLTVT.

The chain is built from TRBV14 and TRBJ1-3; D not certain. V was trimmed by 5 bases and J by 4 bases, leaving 9 bases between them. CDR1 is SGHDN, CDR2 FVKESK, per germline. The length of the CDR3 is 13 residues. CDR3 region: CASSREYGNTIYF. The CDR3 DNA follows: TGTGCCAGCAGCAGGGAGTACGGAAACACCATATATTTT. Supplemented by reference TRBV14 and TRBJ1-3, the full variable domain reads EAGVTQFPSHSVIEKGQTVTLRCDPISGHDNLYWYRRVMGKEIKFLLHFVKESKQDESGMPNNRFLAERTGGTYSTLKVQPAELEDSGVYFCASSREYGNTIYFGEGSWLTVV.

The chain employs TRBV9 and TRBJ2-3; 7 bases agree with TRBD2. This CDR3 spans 13 amino acids. The junction had 5 bases not matched to a gene; V was cut back by 6 bases and J by 4 bases. Germline V gene data show CDR1 as SGDLS and CDR2 as YYNGEE. The CDR3 bases are TGTGCCAGCATGGGAGGGTTCGCAGATACGCAGTATTTT. It translates to CASMGGFADTQYF.

The gene calls are TRBV11-2 and TRBJ1-3; possibly TRBD1 for D (5 bases). V lost 0 bases to trimming and J lost 5 bases, with 5 bases between them. The CDR3 is 13 amino acids. Germline loops: CDR1 SGHAT, CDR2 FQNNGV. CDR3 bases: TGTGCCAGCAGCTTAGAGGGGCGAAACACCATATATTTT. It codes for CASSLEGRNTIYF.

The rearrangement joins TRBV19 to TRBJ2-1; 11 bases are shared with TRBD2. This CDR3 contains 15 residues. The ends lost 5 bases at V and 4 bases at J; junction bases unmatched: 4. In germline, CDR1 is LNHDA, CDR2 SQIVND (reference sequence). This CDR3 reads CASSSGTSGYNEQFF. The CDR3 DNA is TGTGCCAGTAGTTCCGGGACTAGCGGTTACAATGAGCAGTTCTTC. The full variable domain, in which reference TRBV19 and TRBJ2-1 provide the parts outside the CDR3, is DGGITQSPKYLFRKEGQNVTLSCEQNLNHDAMYWYRQDPGQGLRLIYYSQIVNDFQKGDIAEGYSVSREKKESFPLTVTSAQKNPTAFYLCASSSGTSGYNEQFFGPGTRLTVL.

In its sample, this clone was seen once. The chain joins TRBV7-3 to TRBJ1-2, with D unresolved. The CDR3 spans 14 residues. In germline, CDR1 is SGHTA, CDR2 FQGTGA. V lost 5 bases and J 8 bases, leaving 18 bases between the germline ends. In nucleotides, the CDR3 is TGTGCCAGCAGCCCCTGGCCCCCGTACTGGGGCTACACCTTC. This gives the protein CASSPWPPYWGYTF. Combining the CDR3 with reference TRBV7-3 and TRBJ1-2 gives the whole variable domain GAGVSQTPSNKVTEKGKYVELRCDPISGHTALYWYRQSLGQGPEFLIYFQGTGAADDSGLPNDRFFAVRPEGSVSTLKIQRTERGDSAVYLCASSPWPPYWGYTFGSGTRLTVV.

J is TRBJ2-3 and V is TRBV18; the D is unclear. This CDR3 contains 16 residues. Germline assignment: CDR1 KGHSH and CDR2 LQKENI. V lost 0 bases and J lost 6, with 16 bases in between. The chain's CDR3 is CASSPPAAQPPDTQYF. DNA of the CDR3: TGTGCCAGCTCACCACCGGCGGCACAACCCCCCGATACGCAGTATTTT.

This CDR3 reads CASSNSRTAYEQYF. The CDR3 DNA reads as TGTGCCAGCAGCAATTCCCGCACGGCCTACGAGCAGTACTTC. V gene TRBV21-1 combines with J gene TRBJ2-7; no check of the table's D call, TRBD2, against the DNA was made. TRBV21-1 is a pseudogene. The CDR3 is 14 residues long.

The chain has TRBV6-1 and TRBJ2-3, with 7 bases that match TRBD2. Germline V gives CDR1 MNHNS, CDR2 SASEGT. The CDR3 is 15 residues long. The V and J ends lost 6 bases and 2 bases, in that order; junction bases with no gene match: 8. The CDR3 region is CASSPSGENTDTQYF. The CDR3 DNA is TGTGCCAGCAGCCCGAGCGGGGAAAACACAGATACGCAGTATTTT.

The chain uses TRBV7-3 and TRBJ2-7; tentatively, D is TRBD2 (6 bases). CDR1 is SGHTA and CDR2 is FQGTGA in the germline V gene. V was shortened by 5 bases and J by 5 bases, with 16 bases between the two germline ends. The CDR3 is 14 amino acids. CDR3 region: CASSLRLVPNEQYF. Here the CDR3 DNA reads TGTGCCAGCAGCCTTAGACTAGTTCCCAACGAGCAGTACTTC.

V usage is TRBV2 and J usage is TRBJ1-4; the D gene is possibly TRBD1 (6 bases). The germline V and J ends were trimmed by 5 bases and 1 base, with 11 bases remaining between them. CDR1 and CDR2 (germline): SNHLY, FYNNEI. This CDR3 region has 15 residues. The CDR3 protein is CASSRGFVTNEKLFF. CDR3 sequence (DNA): TGTGCCAGCAGTAGGGGGTTTGTAACTAATGAAAAACTGTTTTTT.